Shown below are 10 T cell receptor beta chains from a single sample sequenced in a study of blood T cell repertoires in COVID-19. Profiled with immunoSEQ multiplex PCR; TCRdb holds only in-frame clones, not every one. The sample shows 200,000 to 250,000 clones, approximately 87% of them seen only once. The sequenced material came from peripheral blood. The receptor source for this set is a man in his 60s who had recovered from COVID-19.

This sequence joins TRBV12-3 or TRBV12-4 and TRBJ2-7; TRBD1 matches at 9 bases. V lost 7 bases to trimming and J lost 2 bases; unmatched junction nucleotides: 3. The CDR3 runs to 13 residues. CDR3 bases: TGTGCCAGCACCTGGGACAGGGCCTACGAGCAGTACTTC. It is translated as CASTWDRAYEQYF.

J is TRBJ2-3 and V is TRBV5-6, with TRBD2 identical over 8 bases. Germline V CDR1 and CDR2: SGHDT, YYEEEE. With V trimmed by 4 bases and J by 0 bases, 4 bases remained unmatched. This CDR3 has 15 residues. CDR3 nucleotides: TGTGCCAGCAGCCCTATAGCGGGGAGCACAGATACGCAGTATTTT. Protein sequence: CASSPIAGSTDTQYF.

The rearrangement uses TRBV7-2 and TRBJ1-6; 7 nucleotides align to TRBD1. Germline V gene data show CDR1 as SGHTA and CDR2 as FQGNSA. The CDR3 sequence is 15 residues long. The J segment lost 9 bases and the V segment lost 1 base, leaving 6 bases of the junction unmatched. CDR3 in amino acids: CASSLVGTEGSPLHF. The CDR3 nucleotides read TGTGCCAGCAGCTTAGTTGGGACAGAAGGTTCACCCCTCCACTTT.

This clone occurred once. V gene TRBV5-4 combines with J gene TRBJ2-7, with TRBD1 matching 12 bases. From germline, CDR1 is SGHNT and CDR2 YYREEE (reference sequence). There are 16 residues in the CDR3. The J segment lost 4 bases and the V segment lost 4 bases, leaving 9 bases of the junction unmatched. CDR3 residues: CASSPGGQGAQYEQYF. The DNA of the CDR3 is TGTGCCAGCAGCCCCGGGGGACAGGGGGCGCAATACGAGCAGTACTTC.

The chain uses TRBV19 and TRBJ2-1; 8 nucleotides align to TRBD1. Germline-derived CDR1 and CDR2 are LNHDA and SQIVND (reference sequence). V trimming: 3 bases; J trimming: 2 bases; junction bases outside the gene matches: 6. CDR3 length: 16 residues. The CDR3 is CASSIIARGPYNEQFF. CDR3 DNA sequence: TGTGCCAGTAGTATTATAGCCAGGGGGCCCTACAATGAGCAGTTCTTC. The full variable domain, rest sourced from reference TRBV19 and TRBJ2-1, is DGGITQSPKYLFRKEGQNVTLSCEQNLNHDAMYWYRQDPGQGLRLIYYSQIVNDFQKGDIAEGYSVSREKKESFPLTVTSAQKNPTAFYLCASSIIARGPYNEQFFGPGTRLTVL.

CDR3 DNA: TGTGCCAGCAGCTCATCTGGGGCCAACGTCCTGACTTTC. Its translation: CASSSSGANVLTF. The chain has TRBV7-9 and TRBJ2-6; D remains ambiguous. The CDR3 is 13 residues long. V was trimmed by 4 bases and J by 1 base, leaving 2 bases between them. CDR1 and CDR2 (germline): SEHNR, FQNEAQ (reference sequence). The full variable domain, completed using reference TRBV7-9 and TRBJ2-6, is DTGVSQNPRHKITKRGQNVTFRCDPISEHNRLYWYRQTLGQGPEFLTYFQNEAQLEKSRLLSDRFSAERPKGSFSTLEIQRTEQGDSAMYLCASSSSGANVLTFGAGSRLTVL.

The genes are TRBV5-1 and TRBJ2-2; the D gene is possibly TRBD2 (5 bases). The CDR3 is made up of 16 amino acids. The V gene's germline CDR1 is SGHRS and CDR2 YFSETQ. Deletions cut 3 bases from V and 2 bases from J, with 14 bases between. The CDR3 DNA is TGCGCCAGCAGCTCAGGAACTAGTATTAACACCGGGGAGCTGTTTTTT. Translated, it gives CASSSGTSINTGELFF.

This sequence joins TRBV6-5 and TRBJ1-1, with D maybe TRBD1 (5 bases). Trimming pared 7 bases from V and 2 bases from J, leaving 11 bases between. This CDR3 spans 13 amino acids. Germline CDR1 and CDR2: MNHEY and SVGAGI. The CDR3 nucleotides are TGTGCCAGCACGGGGGATGATAACACTGAAGCTTTCTTT. Its translation: CASTGDDNTEAFF.

With regard to this clone: A much larger clone is a single base away; this may be a read error. The CDR3 sequence is CASTPLNTEAFF. CDR3 nucleotide sequence: TGTGCCAGCACCCCCTTGAACACTGAAGCTTTCTTT. The genes are TRBV6-5 and TRBJ1-1; D gene ambiguous. Per germline, CDR1 MNHEY and CDR2 SVGAGI. The CDR3 spans 12 residues. Trimming cost V 7 bases and J 0 bases, with 6 bases left between them.

The chain carries TRBV29-1 and TRBJ1-1; D gene uncertain. CDR1 is SQVTM, CDR2 ANQGSEA, per germline. CDR3 length equals 13 residues. The V gene lost 4 bases and the J gene lost 0 bases, with 9 bases spanning the gap. CDR3 DNA sequence: TGCAGCGTTGGTCGCACTATGAACACTGAAGCTTTCTTT. Translated: CSVGRTMNTEAFF.